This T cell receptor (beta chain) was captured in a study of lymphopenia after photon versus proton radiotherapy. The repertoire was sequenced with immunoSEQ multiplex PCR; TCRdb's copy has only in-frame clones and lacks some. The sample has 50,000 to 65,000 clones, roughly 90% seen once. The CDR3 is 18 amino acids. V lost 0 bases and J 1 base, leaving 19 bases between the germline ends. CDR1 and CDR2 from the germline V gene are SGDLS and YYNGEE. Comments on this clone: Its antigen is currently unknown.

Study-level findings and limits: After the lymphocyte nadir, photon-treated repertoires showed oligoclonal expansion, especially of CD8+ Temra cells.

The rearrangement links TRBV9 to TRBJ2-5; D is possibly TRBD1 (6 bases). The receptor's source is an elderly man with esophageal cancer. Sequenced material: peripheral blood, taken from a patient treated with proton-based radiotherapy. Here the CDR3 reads CASSVAISTGSGQETQYF. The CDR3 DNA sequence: TGTGCCAGCAGCGTAGCTATTAGCACAGGGTCGGGCCAAGAGACCCAGTACTTC.